This entry lists 22 T cell receptor beta chains sequenced from one sample in a study of blood T cell repertoires in COVID-19. Measured with immunoSEQ multiplex PCR; TCRdb has only the in-frame clones, and not every one. In the table there are about 300,000 clones, roughly 85% of which are singletons. The specimen was PBMCs or T cells enriched from blood (not recorded which). Receptors originate from a man younger than 45 who had recovered from COVID-19.

This clone was detected once. CDR3 in DNA: TGCAGTGCTAGTTCACGGAAGGGACAGCCAACTAATGAAAAACTGTTTTTT. This codes for CSASSRKGQPTNEKLFF. The chain is built from TRBV20-1 and TRBJ1-4; TRBD1 matches at 7 bases. The J segment lost 0 bases and the V segment lost 3 bases, leaving 10 bases of the junction unmatched. Germline lookup yields CDR1 DFQATT and CDR2 SNEGSKA (reference sequence). The CDR3 has 17 residues.

The CDR3 here is CSVEGTGAGNTIYF. As DNA, the CDR3 is TGCAGCGTTGAAGGTACAGGTGCAGGAAACACCATATATTTT. The chain is built from TRBV29-1 and TRBJ1-3, with D maybe TRBD1 (5 bases). The V end was cut by 1 base, the J end by 4 bases, with 11 bases between. CDR1 SQVTM and CDR2 ANQGSEA come from the germline V gene. The CDR3 covers 14 residues.

CDR3 DNA: TGTGCCAGCAGCGTAGGAGAAGTCTCTGGAAACACCATATATTTT. Protein product: CASSVGEVSGNTIYF. The V gene is TRBV9, the J gene TRBJ1-3; no reliable D call. The CDR3 contains 15 residues. Germline V gives CDR1 SGDLS, CDR2 YYNGEE. V lost 0 bases to trimming and J lost 0 bases, with 7 bases between them.

The V call is TRBV4-2, the J call TRBJ2-7, with 8 bases lining up with TRBD2. The CDR3 totals 16 residues. Germline V gene lookup returns CDR1 LGHNA and CDR2 YNFKEQ. Trimming at V came to 1 base and at J to 7 bases, leaving 12 bases not matched to a gene. CDR3 bases: TGTGCCAGCAGCCAAGTCCGGGCGGGGGGCATAGGGGAGCAGTACTTC. The encoded protein is CASSQVRAGGIGEQYF.

This clone has just one count. The V and J genes are TRBV5-5 and TRBJ1-2, with 8 bases aligning to TRBD1. Germline assignment: CDR1 SGHKS and CDR2 YYEKEE (reference sequence). The length of the CDR3 is 15 residues. Germline trimming cut 0 bases from V and 1 base from J; bases unmatched to any gene: 2. CDR3 sequence reads: CASSLATGGNYGYTF. CDR3 coding DNA: TGTGCCAGCAGCTTGGCCACAGGGGGTAACTATGGCTACACCTTC.

The chain carries TRBV30 and TRBJ1-2, with a possible D match to TRBD1 (6 bases). The ends were cut back, 6 bases at V and 8 bases at J, with 22 bases in the middle. This CDR3 is built from 14 residues. Germline V gives CDR1 GTSNPN, CDR2 SVGIG (reference sequence). The DNA for the CDR3 is TGTGCCTGCCCCCGAAAGCCACAGGGTGTCGGCTACACCTTC. Protein: CACPRKPQGVGYTF. Together with reference TRBV30 and TRBJ1-2, the CDR3 gives the full variable domain: SQTIHQWPATLVQPVGSPLSLECTVEGTSNPNLYWYRQAAGRGLQLLFYSVGIGQISSEVPQNLSASRPQDRQFILSSKKLLLSDSGFYLCACPRKPQGVGYTFGSGTRLTVV.

With respect to this clone: Other nucleotide sequences in the sample specify the same CDR3. The genes are TRBV18 and TRBJ1-1; no clear D gene. There are 14 residues in the CDR3. V was clipped by 2 bases and J by 1 base, with 8 bases between them. Germline assignment: CDR1 KGHSH and CDR2 LQKENI. The CDR3 coding sequence is TGTGCCAGCTCACCAAGCGGTGAGAACACTGAAGCTTTCTTT. It specifies CASSPSGENTEAFF.

This rearrangement joins TRBV6-5 to TRBJ1-1; tentatively, D is TRBD1 (6 bases). Per germline, CDR1 MNHEY and CDR2 SVGAGI. This CDR3 contains 14 residues. Trimming cost V 6 bases and J 5 bases, with 16 bases left between them. For the CDR3, the DNA is TGTGCCAGCAGGAACTACAGGGATTGGACTGAAGCTTTCTTT. Protein: CASRNYRDWTEAFF.

The rearrangement uses TRBV6-5 and TRBJ1-2; D possibly corresponds to TRBD1 (5 bases). In germline, CDR1 is MNHEY, CDR2 SVGAGI. This CDR3 is built from 12 residues. Trimming removed 6 bases at V and 8 bases at J, with 13 bases between. The DNA for the CDR3 is TGTGCCAGCAGAAGGCAGGGTGTGGGCTACACCTTC. It encodes CASRRQGVGYTF.

The chain links TRBV9 to TRBJ2-5, with TRBD2 matching over 16 bases. Germline V gene sequence: CDR1 SGDLS, CDR2 YYNGEE. This CDR3 is built from 16 residues. The trim removed 3 bases at V and 4 bases at J, leaving 3 bases unmatched. CDR3 nucleotides: TGTGCCAGCAGCGCGGGACTAGCGGGGGGGCTAGAGACCCAGTACTTC. This codes for CASSAGLAGGLETQYF.

The V call is TRBV30, the J call TRBJ1-1, with 8 nucleotides matching TRBD1. This CDR3 has 14 residues. From germline, CDR1 is GTSNPN and CDR2 SVGIG (reference sequence). With V trimmed by 1 base and J by 5 bases, 6 bases remained unmatched. The CDR3 nucleotides are TGTGCCTGGAGTGCCCTAACAGGGGGTACTGAAGCTTTCTTT. The encoded protein is CAWSALTGGTEAFF.

V and J are TRBV5-7 and TRBJ2-7; no reliable D call. TRBV5-7 is an ORF for which the function is uncertain. The CDR3 contains 13 residues. Trimming took off 0 bases at V and 6 bases at J, with 10 bases between the two ends. The CDR3 region is CASSLGIVGEQYF. The DNA of the CDR3 is TGTGCCAGCAGCTTGGGTATAGTCGGCGAGCAGTACTTC.

The chain joins TRBV25-1 to TRBJ2-2; D not resolved. Deletions cut 11 bases from V and 0 bases from J, with 7 bases between. The CDR3 consists of 12 residues. The germline gives CDR1 MGHDK, CDR2 SYGVNS. DNA of the CDR3: TGTGCCTGTTCCACGAACACCGGGGAGCTGTTTTTT. Translating it yields CACSTNTGELFF.

The J gene is TRBJ2-3, the V gene TRBV11-2, with D tentatively TRBD2 (6 bases). The CDR3 has 18 residues. V was pared by 4 bases and J by 0 bases, with 20 bases between. Per germline, CDR1 SGHAT and CDR2 FQNNGV. The CDR3 DNA sequence: TGTGCCAGCAGCTCCCCTCGGGGGACCACCCGTAGCACAGATACGCAGTATTTT. Protein sequence: CASSSPRGTTRSTDTQYF.

V usage is TRBV11-3 and J usage is TRBJ1-1; a weak D match, TRBD1 (5 bases). The CDR3 runs 12 residues. V gave up 2 bases and J gave up 11 bases, with 12 bases separating them. Germline assignment: CDR1 SGHNT and CDR2 YENEEA. The DNA of the CDR3 is TGTGCCAGCAGCTTATACGGGACTAGCGCTTTCTTT. Protein sequence: CASSLYGTSAFF.

The CDR3 DNA reads as TGTGCCAGCTCACTTGGGGGCCGCACAGATACGCAGTATTTT. Translated, it gives CASSLGGRTDTQYF. The V gene is TRBV18, the J gene TRBJ2-3, with TRBD1 as a possible D gene (6 bases). CDR3 length: 14 amino acids. Deletions cut 4 bases from V and 1 base from J, with 9 bases between. CDR1 is KGHSH and CDR2 is LQKENI in the germline V gene.

In this sample, this clone turned up a few times. V is TRBV29-1 and J is TRBJ2-3; TRBD1 agrees at 7 bases. CDR1 and CDR2 from the germline V gene are SQVTM and ANQGSEA. Trimming took 6 bases from V and 2 from J; bases not matched to a gene: 8. The CDR3 is made up of 14 amino acids. CDR3 residues: CSVDSGQNTDTQYF. The CDR3, as DNA: TGCAGCGTCGATTCGGGACAGAACACAGATACGCAGTATTTT.

The chain couples TRBV5-5 to TRBJ1-4; perhaps TRBD1 as D (5 bases). The germline gives CDR1 SGHKS, CDR2 YYEKEE (reference sequence). V was clipped by 0 bases and J by 1 base, with 7 bases between them. This CDR3 region has 15 residues. The CDR3 spells CASSLEGLTNEKLFF. As DNA, the CDR3 is TGTGCCAGCAGCTTGGAGGGGCTAACTAATGAAAAACTGTTTTTT.

The chain links TRBV5-6 to TRBJ1-5; the D gene is possibly TRBD1 (6 bases). The germline CDR1 and CDR2 sequences are SGHDT and YYEEEE. V lost 2 bases, J lost 4 bases, and 16 bases lay in between. There are 16 residues in the CDR3. The CDR3 bases are TGTGCCAGCAGCTTTTATCGGGGGGCCGCGAATCAGCCCCAGCATTTT. Translating gives CASSFYRGAANQPQHF.

The DNA of the CDR3 is TGTGCCAGCCTGAGACAGGGCGGCAGGGAGCTGTTTTTT. Translated, it gives CASLRQGGRELFF. This sequence joins TRBV5-6 and TRBJ2-2, with 7 nucleotides matching TRBD1. The CDR3 extends over 13 amino acids. V lost 7 bases to trimming and J lost 9 bases; unmatched junction nucleotides: 9. The V gene's germline CDR1 is SGHDT and CDR2 YYEEEE.

The chain joins TRBV27 to TRBJ2-2, with 9 positions matching TRBD2. CDR3 length: 15 amino acids. Germline CDR1 MNHEY, CDR2 SMNVEV (reference sequence). V was clipped by 5 bases and J by 6 bases; unmatched bases: 7. The CDR3 here is CASSTGLASAGELFF. As DNA, the CDR3 is TGTGCCAGCAGTACCGGACTAGCGAGCGCCGGGGAGCTGTTTTTT.

CDR3 protein: CASRGQGNSPLHF. The CDR3 region has the DNA TGTGCCAGCCGCGGACAGGGGAATTCACCCCTCCACTTT. The V and J genes are TRBV14 and TRBJ1-6; 9 bases agree with TRBD1. Trimming at V came to 8 bases and at J to 7 bases, leaving 3 bases not matched to a gene. The length of the CDR3 is 13 residues. The germline gives CDR1 SGHDN, CDR2 FVKESK.